The rows below give T cell receptor beta chains drawn from one sample of a study of graft-versus-host responses after intestinal transplantation. Assay used: immunoSEQ multiplex PCR; TCRdb lists only in-frame clones, some missing. Of more than 20,000 clones in the sample, 80% to 90% are singletons; the top ten hold 0.96%. This specimen consisted of PBMCs, obtained approximately 450 days after intestinal transplant. These receptors were collected from a human patient who received an intestinal transplant, so some T cells may come from the graft donor. CDR3s include the opening cysteine and the closing phenylalanine or tryptophan. Fields, in order: V gene, CDR3 length, J gene, D gene, clone size, CDR3 DNA, CDR3 protein. A D gene is named only where the DNA matches it firmly. Size is omitted from some rows. Given values are once, few, many or a class for expanded clones.

v_gene: TRBV5-8
len: 14
j_gene: TRBJ1-1
d_gene: TRBD1
abundance: once
CDR3nt: TGTGCCAGCAGGCGGGGAACAGGGGTCGCTGAAGCTTTCTTT
CDR3aa: CASRRGTGVAEAFF

v_gene: TRBV28
len: 14
j_gene: TRBJ2-7
d_gene: NA
abundance: NA
CDR3nt: TGTGCCAGCAGCCCCGGTGGGTTATCCTACGAGCAGTACTTC
CDR3aa: CASSPGGLSYEQYF

v_gene: TRBV7-3
len: 13
j_gene: TRBJ2-5
d_gene: NA
abundance: NA
CDR3nt: TGTGCCAGCAGTTGGGGGCGACAAGAGACCCAGTACTTC
CDR3aa: CASSWGRQETQYF

v_gene: TRBV28
len: 13
j_gene: TRBJ1-6
d_gene: NA
abundance: NA
CDR3nt: TGTGCCAGCATAAGAGACGGAAATTCACCCCTCCACTTT
CDR3aa: CASIRDGNSPLHF

v_gene: TRBV28
len: 13
j_gene: TRBJ2-3
d_gene: NA
abundance: NA
CDR3nt: TGTGCCAGCACGACGGGAGCGGCAGATACGCAGTATTTT
CDR3aa: CASTTGAADTQYF

v_gene: TRBV12-5
len: 15
j_gene: TRBJ2-2
d_gene: NA
abundance: NA
CDR3nt: TGTGCTAGTGGTTCCCGCTGGGCAGACACCGGGGAGCTGTTTTTT
CDR3aa: CASGSRWADTGELFF

v_gene: TRBV4-3
len: 14
j_gene: TRBJ1-4
d_gene: TRBD1
abundance: NA
CDR3nt: TGCGCCAGCAGCCAAGGGACAGGGAATGAAAAACTGTTTTTT
CDR3aa: CASSQGTGNEKLFF

v_gene: TRBV5-1
len: 15
j_gene: TRBJ1-5
d_gene: NA
abundance: NA
CDR3nt: TGCGCCAGCAGCTTGGGCGACAGTAGTGTTCAGCCCCAGCATTTT
CDR3aa: CASSLGDSSVQPQHF

v_gene: TRBV6-5
len: 15
j_gene: TRBJ1-4
d_gene: TRBD1
abundance: NA
CDR3nt: TGTGCCAGCAGCGGACAGGGAACAACTAATGAAAAACTGTTTTTT
CDR3aa: CASSGQGTTNEKLFF

v_gene: TRBV29-1
len: 13
j_gene: TRBJ2-1
d_gene: NA
abundance: NA
CDR3nt: TGCAGCGTTGCAGGGAGCTCCTACAATGAGCAGTTCTTC
CDR3aa: CSVAGSSYNEQFF

v_gene: TRBV5-4
len: 15
j_gene: TRBJ2-7
d_gene: NA
abundance: NA
CDR3nt: TGTGCCAGCAGCTTGTTAACGGGGAGTGGGAACGAGCAGTACTTC
CDR3aa: CASSLLTGSGNEQYF

v_gene: TRBV18
len: 13
j_gene: TRBJ1-1
d_gene: NA
abundance: NA
CDR3nt: TGTGCCAGCTCATTGCAACCGAACACTGAAGCTTTCTTT
CDR3aa: CASSLQPNTEAFF

v_gene: TRBV7-2
len: 14
j_gene: TRBJ2-5
d_gene: NA
abundance: NA
CDR3nt: TGTGCCAGCAGACCTGGGGGTAGCGGAGAGACCCAGTACTTC
CDR3aa: CASRPGGSGETQYF

v_gene: TRBV5-8
len: 14
j_gene: TRBJ2-7
d_gene: NA
abundance: few
CDR3nt: TGTGCCAGCAGCGGGGGGGCAGGGCCCTACGAGCAGTACTTC
CDR3aa: CASSGGAGPYEQYF

v_gene: TRBV28
len: 20
j_gene: TRBJ2-1
d_gene: NA
abundance: NA
CDR3nt: TGTGCCAGCTACACACTCTGGAGCGGGCCGGCCTCTAGCTCCTACAATGAGCAGTTCTTC
CDR3aa: CASYTLWSGPASSSYNEQFF

v_gene: TRBV7-8
len: 14
j_gene: TRBJ2-1
d_gene: NA
abundance: NA
CDR3nt: TGTGCCAGCAGCTTAGTTCGGTTCTACAATGAGCAGTTCTTC
CDR3aa: CASSLVRFYNEQFF

v_gene: TRBV9
len: 16
j_gene: TRBJ2-3
d_gene: TRBD2
abundance: NA
CDR3nt: TGTGCCAGCAGCGCTCTAGCGGGAGCAGGCACAGATACGCAGTATTTT
CDR3aa: CASSALAGAGTDTQYF

v_gene: TRBV27
len: 17
j_gene: TRBJ2-2
d_gene: TRBD2
abundance: NA
CDR3nt: TGTGCCAGCAGTGCACGTAGTAGCGGGAGCCCCACCGGGGAGCTGTTTTTT
CDR3aa: CASSARSSGSPTGELFF

v_gene: TRBV9
len: 15
j_gene: TRBJ2-5
d_gene: TRBD2
abundance: NA
CDR3nt: TGTGCCAGCAGCGTAGGGCTAGCGGGAGTGGAGACCCAGTACTTC
CDR3aa: CASSVGLAGVETQYF

v_gene: TRBV27
len: 17
j_gene: TRBJ2-7
d_gene: NA
abundance: NA
CDR3nt: TGTGCCAGCAGTTTAGGGGGAACCACCGCCCTCTCCTACGAGCAGTACTTC
CDR3aa: CASSLGGTTALSYEQYF